This TCR beta chain was identified in a study of blood T cell repertoires in COVID-19. The table came from immunoSEQ multiplex PCR; TCRdb's copy has only in-frame clones and leaves some out. The sample contains just over 90,000 clones, roughly nine tenths of which appear only once. CDR1 MDHEN and CDR2 SYDVKM come from the germline V gene. The CDR3 contains 14 residues. V lost 6 bases, J lost 2 bases, and 5 bases stayed unmatched. This clone was detected a few times. This receptor was identified in a human donor with active COVID-19. The donor label of this sample is uncertain. Sequenced material: peripheral blood. The chain employs TRBV28 and TRBJ2-7, with 9 bases lining up with TRBD1. This chain's CDR3 is CASRQGQGTYEQYF. The CDR3 DNA follows: TGTGCCAGCAGGCAAGGACAGGGGACCTACGAGCAGTACTTC.